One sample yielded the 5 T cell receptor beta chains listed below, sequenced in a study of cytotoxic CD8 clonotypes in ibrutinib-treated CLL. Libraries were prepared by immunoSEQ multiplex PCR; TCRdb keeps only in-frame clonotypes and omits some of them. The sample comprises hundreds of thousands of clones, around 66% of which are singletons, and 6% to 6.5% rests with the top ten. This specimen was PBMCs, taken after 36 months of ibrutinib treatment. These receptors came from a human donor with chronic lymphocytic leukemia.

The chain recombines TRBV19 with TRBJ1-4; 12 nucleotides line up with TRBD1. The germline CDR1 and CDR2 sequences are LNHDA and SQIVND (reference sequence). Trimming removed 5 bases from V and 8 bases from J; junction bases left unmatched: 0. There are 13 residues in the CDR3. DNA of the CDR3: TGTGCCAGTAGTGGGACAGGGGGCGAAAAACTGTTTTTT. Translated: CASSGTGGEKLFF.

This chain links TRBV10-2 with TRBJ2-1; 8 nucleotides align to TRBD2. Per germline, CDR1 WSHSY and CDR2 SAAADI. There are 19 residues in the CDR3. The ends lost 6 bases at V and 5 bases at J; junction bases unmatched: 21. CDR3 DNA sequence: TGCGCCAGCAGAAGGACTAGCTCCCTCCCCAGGCGCGGGAACAATGAGCAGTTCTTC. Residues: CASRRTSSLPRRGNNEQFF.

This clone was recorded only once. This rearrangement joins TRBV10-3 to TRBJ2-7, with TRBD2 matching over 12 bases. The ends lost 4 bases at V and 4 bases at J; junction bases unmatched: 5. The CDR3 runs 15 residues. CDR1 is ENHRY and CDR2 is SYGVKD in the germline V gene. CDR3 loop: CAISATSGRPYEQYF. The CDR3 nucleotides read TGTGCCATCAGTGCAACTAGCGGGAGGCCGTACGAGCAGTACTTC.

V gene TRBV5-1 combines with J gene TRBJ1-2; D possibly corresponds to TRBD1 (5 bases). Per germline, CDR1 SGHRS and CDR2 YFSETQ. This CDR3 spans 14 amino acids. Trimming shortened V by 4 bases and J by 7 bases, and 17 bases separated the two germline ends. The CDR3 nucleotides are TGCGCCAGCAGCCCCGGGCCCGGGGGGAGTGGCTACACCTTC. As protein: CASSPGPGGSGYTF.

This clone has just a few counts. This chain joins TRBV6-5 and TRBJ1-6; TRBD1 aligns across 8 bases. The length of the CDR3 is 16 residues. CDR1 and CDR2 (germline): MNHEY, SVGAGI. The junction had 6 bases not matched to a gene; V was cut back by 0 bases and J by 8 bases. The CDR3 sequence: CASSYSVGTGYSPLHF. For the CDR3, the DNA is TGTGCCAGCAGTTACTCTGTTGGGACAGGATATTCACCCCTCCACTTT.